This T cell receptor (beta chain) was found in a study of blood T cell repertoires in COVID-19. Sequencing used immunoSEQ multiplex PCR; TCRdb keeps in-frame clones, though not all of them. The top ten clones hold 8% of a sample with about 140,000 clones, approximately 84% of them seen once. The sequenced sample consisted of peripheral blood. The receptor's source is a human donor in a cohort sampled during active COVID-19.

The CDR3 DNA reads as TGCAGCGTTGATGGGGCAGTGGACTATGGCTACACCTTC. Its protein is CSVDGAVDYGYTF. The J gene is TRBJ1-2, the V gene TRBV29-1, with D perhaps matching TRBD1 (5 bases). V lost 3 bases to trimming and J lost 3 bases, with 11 bases between them. Germline V CDR1 and CDR2: SQVTM, ANQGSEA. This CDR3 spans 13 amino acids.